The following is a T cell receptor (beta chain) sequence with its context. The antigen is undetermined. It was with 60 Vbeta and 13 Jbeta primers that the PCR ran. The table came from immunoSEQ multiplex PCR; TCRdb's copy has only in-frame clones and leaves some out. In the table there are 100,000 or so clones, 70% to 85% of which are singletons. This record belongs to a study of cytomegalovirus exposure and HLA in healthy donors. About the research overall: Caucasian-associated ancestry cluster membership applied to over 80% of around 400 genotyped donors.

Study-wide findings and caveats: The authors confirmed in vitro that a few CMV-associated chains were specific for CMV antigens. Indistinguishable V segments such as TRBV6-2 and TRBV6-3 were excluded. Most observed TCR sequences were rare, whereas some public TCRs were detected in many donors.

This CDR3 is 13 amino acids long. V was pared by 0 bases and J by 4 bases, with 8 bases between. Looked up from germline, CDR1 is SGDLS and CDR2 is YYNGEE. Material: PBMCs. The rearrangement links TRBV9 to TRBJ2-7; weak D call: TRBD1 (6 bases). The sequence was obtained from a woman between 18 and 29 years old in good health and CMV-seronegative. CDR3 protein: CASSVGQEYEQYF. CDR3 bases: TGTGCCAGCAGCGTAGGACAGGAATACGAGCAGTACTTC.